The 17 T cell receptor beta chains listed next were all sequenced from one sample in a study of response to subunit inactivated influenza vaccine. In TCRdb, the RT-PCR reads were re-called with MiXCR into one record per CDR3 protein. This sample has 450,000 to 600,000 distinct CDR3 sequences, with 6.5% to 8% found just once. The input for sequencing was PBMCs from blood, taken 23 to 25 months after vaccination. These receptor sequences come from a man in his fifties or sixties who received an inactivated influenza vaccine.

The chain recombines TRBV6-2 or TRBV6-3 with TRBJ2-7; D might be TRBD1 or TRBD2, each matching 5 bases. The CDR3 length is 15 residues. CDR1 MNHEY and CDR2 SVGEGT come from the germline V gene. Trimming left V 2 bases short and J 0 bases short, with 11 bases between. CDR3 sequence: CASSYLGAASYEQYF. As DNA, the CDR3 is TGTGCCAGCAGTTACCTCGGGGCAGCCTCCTACGAGCAGTACTTC.

There are many counts of this clonotype. The V and J genes are TRBV5-1 and TRBJ2-7; D is undetermined. This CDR3 region has 12 residues. V shed 7 bases and J shed 2 bases, with 10 bases lying between them. Germline V gene lookup returns CDR1 SGHRS and CDR2 YFSETQ. The CDR3 sequence: CASGKDPYEQYF. For the CDR3, the DNA is TGCGCCAGCGGCAAGGACCCCTACGAGCAGTACTTC. The full variable domain, rest sourced from reference TRBV5-1 and TRBJ2-7, is KAGVTQTPRYLIKTRGQQVTLSCSPISGHRSVSWYQQTPGQGLQFLFEYFSETQRNKGNFPGRFSGRQFSNSRSEMNVSTLELGDSALYLCASGKDPYEQYFGPGTRLTVT.

At least ten counts were recorded for this clonotype. The rearrangement uses TRBV7-2 and TRBJ2-7; 14 bases map to TRBD2. J was trimmed by 5 bases and V by 5 bases; bases with no gene match: 5. CDR3 size: 15 residues. CDR1 and CDR2 (germline): SGHTA, FQGNSA. The DNA of the CDR3 is TGTGCCAGCAGCCTGGGACTAGCGGGGGACCACGAGCAGTACTTC. Its translation is CASSLGLAGDHEQYF.

This clonotype appeared a few times. The chain links TRBV7-2 to TRBJ2-1; D remains unclear. This CDR3 is built from 17 residues. Germline-derived CDR1 and CDR2 are SGHTA and FQGNSA. V shed 1 base and J shed 6 bases, with 19 bases lying between them. The CDR3 coding sequence is TGTGCCAGCAGCTTAGGCCTTAGGCGGAAGTACGGCAATGAGCAGTTCTTC. Its protein product is CASSLGLRRKYGNEQFF.

V gene TRBV12-3 or TRBV12-4 combines with J gene TRBJ1-2; 10 nucleotides agree with TRBD1. This CDR3 spans 16 amino acids. J gave up 4 bases and V 4 bases, and 9 bases lay outside the gene matches. CDR3 region: CASSSQPGQGTYGYTF. Written as DNA, the CDR3 is TGTGCCAGCAGTTCACAACCGGGACAGGGGACCTATGGCTACACCTTC.

This clonotype appeared a few times. The gene calls are TRBV15 and TRBJ2-5, with TRBD2 matching 13 bases. J lost 4 bases, V lost 4 bases, and 3 bases had no gene match. Germline V lookup: CDR1 LNHNV, CDR2 YYDKDF (reference sequence). The CDR3 runs 15 residues. CDR3: CATSTRLAGGETQYF. The DNA for the CDR3 is TGTGCCACCAGCACAAGACTAGCGGGAGGAGAGACCCAGTACTTC.

The chain carries TRBV4-3 and TRBJ2-1, with D perhaps matching TRBD2 (6 bases). V was clipped by 2 bases and J by 0 bases, with 17 bases between them. CDR1 is LGHNA and CDR2 is YSLEER in the germline V gene. This CDR3 spans 18 amino acids. CDR3 residues: CASSQSSIAASSYNEQFF. DNA of the CDR3: TGCGCCAGCAGCCAATCTTCAATAGCGGCGAGCTCCTACAATGAGCAGTTCTTC.

The chain uses TRBV7-9 and TRBJ2-2, with 8 positions matching TRBD2. The CDR3 is 14 residues long. CDR1 and CDR2 (germline): SEHNR, FQNEAQ (reference sequence). The ends lost 8 bases at V and 4 bases at J; junction bases unmatched: 6. The DNA of the CDR3 is TGTGCCAGCGAACGGGGGGGTGGCACCGGGGAGCTGTTTTTT. It codes for CASERGGGTGELFF.

V is TRBV5-6 and J is TRBJ2-2; TRBD2 might be the D (6 bases). The CDR3 runs to 14 residues. Trimming pared 1 base from V and 7 bases from J, leaving 11 bases between. The V gene's germline CDR1 is SGHDT and CDR2 YYEEEE. DNA for the CDR3: TGTGCCAGCAGCTTGCCACTAGCCTACGGGGAGCTGTTTTTT. Translated, it gives CASSLPLAYGELFF.

This clonotype was found many times. The chain combines TRBV20-1 with TRBJ2-1; D might be TRBD1 (6 bases). V lost 5 bases and J 4 bases, leaving 9 bases between the germline ends. This CDR3 is 12 amino acids long. Looked up from germline, CDR1 is DFQATT and CDR2 is SNEGSKA (reference sequence). CDR3 region: CSAPQGYNEQFF. In DNA, the CDR3 is TGCAGTGCTCCACAGGGATACAATGAGCAGTTCTTC.

The chain links TRBV6-4 to TRBJ1-2, with 9 bases lining up with TRBD1. The V segment lost 4 bases and the J segment 4 bases; nucleotides outside the gene matches: 13. CDR1 and CDR2 from the germline V gene are MRHNA and SNTAGT. This CDR3 region has 17 residues. CDR3 in DNA: TGTGCCAGCAGTGTGGAAGGACAGGGGTGGATTGGCTATGGCTACACCTTC. Translating it yields CASSVEGQGWIGYGYTF.

This clonotype was recorded a few times. The genes are TRBV10-3 and TRBJ1-4; 7 nucleotides match TRBD1. Per germline, CDR1 ENHRY and CDR2 SYGVKD. V trimming: 0 bases; J trimming: 8 bases; junction bases outside the gene matches: 9. The CDR3 has 16 amino acids. CDR3 nucleotide sequence: TGTGCCATCAGTGAGTCGACAGGGCTTCATGGGGAAAAACTGTTTTTT. Translated: CAISESTGLHGEKLFF.

This clonotype was detected only a few times. The gene calls are TRBV11-1 and TRBJ2-7; TRBD2 is a possible D gene (6 bases). The germline gives CDR1 SGHAT, CDR2 FQDESV (reference sequence). The CDR3 sequence is 15 residues long. The germline V and J ends were trimmed by 5 bases and 2 bases, with 16 bases remaining between them. The CDR3 coding sequence is TGTGCCAGCAGCCAAGGTGGCGGGGTCGCCTACGAGCAGTACTTC. This encodes CASSQGGGVAYEQYF.

The gene calls are TRBV6-5 and TRBJ2-1; D is perhaps TRBD2 (5 bases). The V and J ends lost 2 bases and 1 base respectively, with 12 bases between them. The CDR3 has 16 amino acids. The V gene's germline CDR1 is MNHEY and CDR2 SVGAGI. The CDR3 is CASSYRGPLSYNEQFF. CDR3 DNA sequence: TGTGCCAGCAGTTACCGCGGGCCCTTGTCCTACAATGAGCAGTTCTTC.

This chain uses TRBV29-1 with TRBJ2-5; 8 nucleotides line up with TRBD2. The CDR3 loop spans 13 amino acids. In germline, CDR1 is SQVTM, CDR2 ANQGSEA. The V and J ends lost 3 bases and 3 bases, in that order; junction bases with no gene match: 3. The CDR3 DNA reads as TGCAGCGTTGACGCGGGGGGCAAAGAGACCCAGTACTTC. This translates into CSVDAGGKETQYF.

This clonotype was counted only a few times. This chain links TRBV4-1 with TRBJ2-5; D assignment may be TRBD1 or TRBD2 (5 bases each). Per germline, CDR1 MGHRA and CDR2 YSYEKL. The V gene lost 0 bases and the J gene lost 7 bases, with 12 bases spanning the gap. This CDR3 contains 14 residues. The CDR3 bases are TGCGCCAGCAGCCAAGAAGGGACCTTGGGGACCCAGTACTTC. Its protein product is CASSQEGTLGTQYF.

This clonotype was seen many times. The chain joins TRBV11-2 to TRBJ2-3; no firm D call. The CDR3 spans 14 residues. CDR1 is SGHAT, CDR2 FQNNGV, per germline. Trimming removed 4 bases from V and 1 base from J, with 9 bases in between. CDR3 in amino acids: CASSSIIRTDTQYF. CDR3 bases: TGTGCCAGCAGCTCCATCATCCGCACAGATACGCAGTATTTT.